This TCR beta chain is drawn from a study of blood T cell repertoires in COVID-19. Study-level information: Sources were T cells, B-cell-depleted T cells, or PBMCs; the material itself was cDNA or gDNA.

There are 16 residues in the CDR3. The V gene's germline CDR1 is MGHRA and CDR2 YSYEKL. With 3 bases removed from V and 3 bases from J, the gap between germline ends came to 15 bases. This clone appeared once. Under the authors' procedure: Nucleated cell number was recorded as an estimate derived from reference gene primer amplification. TCRdb keeps only in-frame clones here, not all; method: immunoSEQ multiplex PCR. For V, J and clone size, that table is used; D and trimming come from the DNA. The sample carries approximately 170,000 clones, approximately 87% recorded once. J is TRBJ1-5 and V is TRBV4-1; D is unresolved. The sequencing sample was made of peripheral blood. The source is a woman aged 55-75 years with COVID-19, enrolled during active disease. The CDR3 DNA is TGCGCCAGCAGCCACCGACAAGGTGCCCTCAATCAGCCCCAGCATTTT. It encodes CASSHRQGALNQPQHF.